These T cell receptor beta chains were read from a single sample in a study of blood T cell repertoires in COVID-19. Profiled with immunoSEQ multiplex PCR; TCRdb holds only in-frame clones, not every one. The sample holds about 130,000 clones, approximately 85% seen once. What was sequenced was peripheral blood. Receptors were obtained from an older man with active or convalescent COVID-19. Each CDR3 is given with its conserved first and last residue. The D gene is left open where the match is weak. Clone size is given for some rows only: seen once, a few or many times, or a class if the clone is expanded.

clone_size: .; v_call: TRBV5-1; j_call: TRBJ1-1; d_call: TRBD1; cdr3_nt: TGCGCCAGCAGCTTGACAGGGGGTATTGGGACTGAAGCTTTCTTT; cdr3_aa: CASSLTGGIGTEAFF
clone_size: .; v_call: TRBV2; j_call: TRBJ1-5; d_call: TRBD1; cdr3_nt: TGTGCCAGCAGCCGAGACAGGGGGAGCCAGCCCCAGCATTTT; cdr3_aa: CASSRDRGSQPQHF
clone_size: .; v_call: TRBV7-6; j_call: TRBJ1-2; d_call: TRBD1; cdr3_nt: TGTGCCAGCAGCTTAGGATCACAGGGGAGCAACTATGGCTACACCTTC; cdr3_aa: CASSLGSQGSNYGYTF
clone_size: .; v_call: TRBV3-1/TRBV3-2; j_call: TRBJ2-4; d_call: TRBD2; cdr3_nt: TGTGCCAGCAGAGGCGGGGGGGCATTCTTAAACATTCAGTACTTC; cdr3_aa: CASRGGGAFLNIQYF
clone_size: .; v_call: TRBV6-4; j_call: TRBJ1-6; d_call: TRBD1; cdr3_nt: TGTGCCAGCAGTGGTGGGGGGACAGGAGGGTCCTATAATTCACCCCTCCACTTT; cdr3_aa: CASSGGGTGGSYNSPLHF
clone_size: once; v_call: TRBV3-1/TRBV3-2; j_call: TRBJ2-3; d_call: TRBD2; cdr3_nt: TGTGCCAGCAGCCAAGACCAGCGGGGCATCCCGGTGGATACGCAGTATTTT; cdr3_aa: CASSQDQRGIPVDTQYF
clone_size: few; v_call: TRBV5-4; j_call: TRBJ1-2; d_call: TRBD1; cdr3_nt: TGTGCCAGCAGCTTGGTCGGACAGGCCGCTTCCTATGGCTACACCTTC; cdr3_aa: CASSLVGQAASYGYTF
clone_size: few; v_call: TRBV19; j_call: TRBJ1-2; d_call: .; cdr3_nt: TGTGCCAGTTTGGGAGGGACCCGAGTTGGCTACACCTTC; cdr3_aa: CASLGGTRVGYTF
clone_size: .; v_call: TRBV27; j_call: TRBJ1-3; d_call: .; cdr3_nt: TGTGCCAGCAGTTTATCGATAGGACACTCTGGAAACACCATATATTTT; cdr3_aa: CASSLSIGHSGNTIYF
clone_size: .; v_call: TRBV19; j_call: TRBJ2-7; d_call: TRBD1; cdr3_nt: TGTGCCAGTAGTCCTAAAGGGACAGGGGGCTCCTACGAGCAGTACTTC; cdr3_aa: CASSPKGTGGSYEQYF
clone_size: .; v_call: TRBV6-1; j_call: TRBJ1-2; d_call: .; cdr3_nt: TGTGCCAGCAGTGAAGGGGGGGGCTTCAGTCACTATGGCTACACCTTC; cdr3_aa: CASSEGGGFSHYGYTF
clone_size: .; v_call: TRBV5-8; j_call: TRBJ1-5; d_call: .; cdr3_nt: TGTGCCAGCAGCTTGCGGGTCGTTAGCAATCAGCCCCAGCATTTT; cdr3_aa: CASSLRVVSNQPQHF
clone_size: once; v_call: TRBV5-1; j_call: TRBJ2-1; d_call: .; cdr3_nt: TGCGCCAGCAGCTTGGTGGCAGGGGGGAACAATGAGCAGTTCTTC; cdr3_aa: CASSLVAGGNNEQFF
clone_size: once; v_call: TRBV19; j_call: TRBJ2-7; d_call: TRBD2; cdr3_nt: TGTGCCAGTAGTATGGGACTAGCGGGAGATTACGAGCAGTACTTC; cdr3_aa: CASSMGLAGDYEQYF
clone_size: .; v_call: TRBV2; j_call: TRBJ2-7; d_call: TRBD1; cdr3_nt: TGTGCCAGCAGTGAGGGAGCGACAGGGGGCAAATCGGTGCAGTACTTC; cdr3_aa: CASSEGATGGKSVQYF
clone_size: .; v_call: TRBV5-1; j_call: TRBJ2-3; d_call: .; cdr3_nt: TGCGCCAGCAGCTGGACAGGGAGGGAGGATACGCAGTATTTT; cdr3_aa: CASSWTGREDTQYF
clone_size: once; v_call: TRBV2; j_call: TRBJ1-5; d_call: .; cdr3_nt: TGTGCCAGCAGTGACCCCTCCGTGGGCGGCAATCAGCCCCAGCATTTT; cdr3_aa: CASSDPSVGGNQPQHF
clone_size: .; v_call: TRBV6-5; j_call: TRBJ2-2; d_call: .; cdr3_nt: TGTGCCAGCAGGTCAAATACAGGGAACACCGGGGAGCTGTTTTTT; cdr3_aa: CASRSNTGNTGELFF
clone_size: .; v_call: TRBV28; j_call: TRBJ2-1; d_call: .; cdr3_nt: TGTGTCAGCAGTGATGACTCGTACAATGAGCAGTTCTTC; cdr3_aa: CVSSDDSYNEQFF
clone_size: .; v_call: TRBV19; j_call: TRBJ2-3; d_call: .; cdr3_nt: TGTGCCAGTAGTGGAGGGGGCCATACGCAGTATTTT; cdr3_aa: CASSGGGHTQYF
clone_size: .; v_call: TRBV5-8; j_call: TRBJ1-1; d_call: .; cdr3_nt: TGTGCCAGCAGCTTCTCGGTGCGGCTGAACACTGAAGCTTTCTTT; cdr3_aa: CASSFSVRLNTEAFF
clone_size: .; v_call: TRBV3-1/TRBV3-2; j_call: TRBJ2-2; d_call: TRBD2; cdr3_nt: TGTGCCAGCAGCCAAGATCTGTCGACGGGAGGGATTCACGGGGAGCTGTTTTTT; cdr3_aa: CASSQDLSTGGIHGELFF
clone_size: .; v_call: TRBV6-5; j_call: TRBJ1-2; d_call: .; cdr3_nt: TGTGCCAGCAATTACGTCGGGGGGTCCGATGGCTACACCTTC; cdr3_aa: CASNYVGGSDGYTF
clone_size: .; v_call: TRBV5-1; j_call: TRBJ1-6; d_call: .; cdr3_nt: TGCGCCAGCAGCAGGGACTGGAATTCACCCCTCCACTTT; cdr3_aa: CASSRDWNSPLHF
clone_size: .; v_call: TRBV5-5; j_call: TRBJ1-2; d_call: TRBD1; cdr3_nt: TGTGCCAGCACCAGCGGCGTAGGGACAGGGGGCTATGGCTACACCTTC; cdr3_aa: CASTSGVGTGGYGYTF
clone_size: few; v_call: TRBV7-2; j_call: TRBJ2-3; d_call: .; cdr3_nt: TGTGCCAGCAGCCCAGTTGCGGGGGCCTTCACAGATACGCAGTATTTT; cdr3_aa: CASSPVAGAFTDTQYF
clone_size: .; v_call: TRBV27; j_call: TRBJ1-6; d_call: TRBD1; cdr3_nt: TGTGCCAGCAGTTCCCACAGGGGAGCTTACAATTCACCCCTCCACTTT; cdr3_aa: CASSSHRGAYNSPLHF
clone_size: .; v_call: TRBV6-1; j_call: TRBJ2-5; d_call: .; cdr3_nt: TGTGCCAGCAGTGAACGCGGCTTCGAGACCCAGTACTTC; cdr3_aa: CASSERGFETQYF
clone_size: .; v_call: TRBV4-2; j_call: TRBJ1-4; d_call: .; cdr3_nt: TGTGCCAGCAGCCCAAACCGAAGAGCAACTAATGAAAAACTGTTTTTT; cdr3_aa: CASSPNRRATNEKLFF
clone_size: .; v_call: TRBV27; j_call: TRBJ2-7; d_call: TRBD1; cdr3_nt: TGTGCCAGCAGTTCTTGGACAGGGCAAAGGGAGCAGTACTTC; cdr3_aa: CASSSWTGQREQYF
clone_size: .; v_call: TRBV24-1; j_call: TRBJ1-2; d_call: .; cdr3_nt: TGTGCCACCAGTGACACGGTGTTCTATGGCTACACCTTC; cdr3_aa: CATSDTVFYGYTF
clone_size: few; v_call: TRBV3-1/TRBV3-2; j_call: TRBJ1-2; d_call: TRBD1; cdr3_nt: TGTGCCAGCAGCCAAACAGGGGTCTATGGCTACACCTTC; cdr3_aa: CASSQTGVYGYTF
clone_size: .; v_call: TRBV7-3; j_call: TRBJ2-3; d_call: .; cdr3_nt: TGTGCCAGCAGCTTAGGCCTAGCTTCCACAGATACGCAGTATTTT; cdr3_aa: CASSLGLASTDTQYF
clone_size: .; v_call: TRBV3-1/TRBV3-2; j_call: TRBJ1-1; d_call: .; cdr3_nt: TGTGCCAGCAGCCTTACATCGAACACTGAAGCTTTCTTT; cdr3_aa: CASSLTSNTEAFF
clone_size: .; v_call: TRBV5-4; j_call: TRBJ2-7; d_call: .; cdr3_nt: TGTGCCAGCAGCCCCGGTGGGCGGGTAAGAAACGAGCAGTACTTC; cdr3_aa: CASSPGGRVRNEQYF
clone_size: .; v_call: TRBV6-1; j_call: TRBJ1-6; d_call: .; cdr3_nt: TGTGCCAGCAGTGAAGGGGGCAGGGTAGACTCACCCCTCCACTTT; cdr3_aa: CASSEGGRVDSPLHF
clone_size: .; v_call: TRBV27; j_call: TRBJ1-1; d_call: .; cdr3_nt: TGTGCCAGCAGTTTATCTAAGTCGTGGTCAGGGACTGAAGCTTTCTTT; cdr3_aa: CASSLSKSWSGTEAFF
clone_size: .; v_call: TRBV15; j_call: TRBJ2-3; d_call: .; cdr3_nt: TGTGCCACCAGCAGAGATCGAGGGAGGAGTCAGGCGACAGATACGCAGTATTTT; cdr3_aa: CATSRDRGRSQATDTQYF
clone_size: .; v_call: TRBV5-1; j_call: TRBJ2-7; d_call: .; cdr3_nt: TGCGCCAGCAGCTTGGAAACCAGGGATGGCGAGCAGTACTTC; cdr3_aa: CASSLETRDGEQYF
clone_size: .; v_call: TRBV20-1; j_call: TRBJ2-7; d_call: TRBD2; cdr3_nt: TGCAGTGCTAGTTCGGGACTAGCGGGAAGCGATCTACGCGAGCAGTACTTC; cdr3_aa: CSASSGLAGSDLREQYF
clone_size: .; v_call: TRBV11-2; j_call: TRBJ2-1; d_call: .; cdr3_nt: TGTGCCAGCAGCTTAGCGCAGGGCCCTAACAATGAGCAGTTCTTC; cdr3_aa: CASSLAQGPNNEQFF
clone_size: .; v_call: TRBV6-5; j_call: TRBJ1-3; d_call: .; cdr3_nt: TGTGCCAGCAGTTACACCAGGGTCTCTGGAAACACCATATATTTT; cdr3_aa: CASSYTRVSGNTIYF
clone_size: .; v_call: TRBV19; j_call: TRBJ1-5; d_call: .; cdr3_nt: TGTGCCACGCGATCCCGCGACAGTAGCAATCAGCCCCAGCATTTT; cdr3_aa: CATRSRDSSNQPQHF
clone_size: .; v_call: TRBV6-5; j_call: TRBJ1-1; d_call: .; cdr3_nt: TGTGCCAGCTTTCTACAGGCCATAGCTTTCTTT; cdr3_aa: CASFLQAIAFF
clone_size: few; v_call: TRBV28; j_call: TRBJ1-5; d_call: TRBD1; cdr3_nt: TGTGCCACCCTCGGCCGGGACAGCTATCAGCCCCAGCATTTT; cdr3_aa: CATLGRDSYQPQHF
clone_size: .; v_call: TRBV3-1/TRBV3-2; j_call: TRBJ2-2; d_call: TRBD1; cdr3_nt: TGTGCCAGTGGCTCAGGGGGTGCCGGGGAGCTGTTTTTT; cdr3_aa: CASGSGGAGELFF
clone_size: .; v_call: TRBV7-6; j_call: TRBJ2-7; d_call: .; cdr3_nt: TGTGCCAGCAGCTCCCCCTTGGACTTGGGCGAGCAGTACTTC; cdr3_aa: CASSSPLDLGEQYF
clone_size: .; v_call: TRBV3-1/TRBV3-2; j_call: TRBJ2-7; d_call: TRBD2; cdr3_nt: TGTGCCAGCAGCCTGGGACTAGCGGGGAGCCCTCACGACGAGCAGTACTTC; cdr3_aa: CASSLGLAGSPHDEQYF
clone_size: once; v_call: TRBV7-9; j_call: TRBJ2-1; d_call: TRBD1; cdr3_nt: TGTGCCAGCAGCCTGGACAGGGGGTATAATGAGCAGTTCTTC; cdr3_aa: CASSLDRGYNEQFF
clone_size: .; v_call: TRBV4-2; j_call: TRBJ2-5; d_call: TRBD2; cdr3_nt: TGTGCCAGCAGCCGCGCGACTAGCAGTGAAGAGACCCAGTACTTC; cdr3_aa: CASSRATSSEETQYF
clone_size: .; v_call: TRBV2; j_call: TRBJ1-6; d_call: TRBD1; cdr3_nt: TGTGCCAGCAGTCAAGGGGGCAGGGCGAATTCACCCCTCCACTTT; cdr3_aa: CASSQGGRANSPLHF
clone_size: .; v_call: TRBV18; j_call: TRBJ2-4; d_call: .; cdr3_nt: TGTGCCAGCTCACCACAGGCCCCCGGGAGTAAGGGAACCAAAAACATTCAGTACTTC; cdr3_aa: CASSPQAPGSKGTKNIQYF
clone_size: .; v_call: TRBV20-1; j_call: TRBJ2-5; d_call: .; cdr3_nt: TGCAGTGCTAATGAGGGCAGGGGCCAAGAGACCCAGTACTTC; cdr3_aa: CSANEGRGQETQYF
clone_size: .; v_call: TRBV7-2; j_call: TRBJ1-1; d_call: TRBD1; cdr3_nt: TGTGCCAGCAGCACCGGGACAGCGACAGAAGCTTTCTTT; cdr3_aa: CASSTGTATEAFF
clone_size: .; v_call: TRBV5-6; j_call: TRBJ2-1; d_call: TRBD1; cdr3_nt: TGTGCCAGCAGCATCGACAGGGCCTCCTACAATGAGCAGTTCTTC; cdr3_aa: CASSIDRASYNEQFF
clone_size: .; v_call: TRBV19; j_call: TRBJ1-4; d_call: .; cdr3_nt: TGTGCCAGTAGTATAGCCCCCAGAGGCCCAACTAATGAAAAACTGTTTTTT; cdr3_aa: CASSIAPRGPTNEKLFF
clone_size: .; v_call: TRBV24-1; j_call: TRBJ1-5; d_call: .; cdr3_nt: TGTGCCACCAGCCCCCAAGGGGCAGGGGCAAATCAGCCCCAGCATTTT; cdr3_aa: CATSPQGAGANQPQHF
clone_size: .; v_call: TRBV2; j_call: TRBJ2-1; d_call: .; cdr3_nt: TGTGCCAGCAAGAGAGGAACATTGCAGTTCTTC; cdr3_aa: CASKRGTLQFF
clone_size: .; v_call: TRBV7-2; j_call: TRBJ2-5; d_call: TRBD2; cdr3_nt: TGTGCCAGCAGCATAATAGCGGGAGACGGGTTGGAGACCCAGTACTTC; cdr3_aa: CASSIIAGDGLETQYF
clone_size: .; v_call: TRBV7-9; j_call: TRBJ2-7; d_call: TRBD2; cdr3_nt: TGTGCCAGCAGCTTAGCCCACCTAGCGGGAGGGAGCTCCTACGAGCAGTACTTC; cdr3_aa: CASSLAHLAGGSSYEQYF